A selection of T cell receptor beta chains follows, all from one sample in a study of graft-versus-host responses after intestinal transplantation. Their recognized antigens are unknown. TCRdb keeps only in-frame clones here, not all; method: immunoSEQ multiplex PCR. The sample gives 70,000 to 80,000 clones, 90% of which show up once; 1.3% is in the top ten. The starting material was unstimulated CD8+ T cells sorted from spleen or lymph node cells, obtained before intestinal transplant. These receptors were taken from a human donor who received an intestinal transplant. Each CDR3 is given with its conserved first and last residue. A D gene is named only where the DNA matches it firmly. Not every row has a clone size; where given, it reads once, few, many or a size class.

TRBD2	TRBV2	few	TRBJ2-7	CASSGASGGLGEQYF	TGTGCCAGCAGCGGGGCGAGCGGGGGGCTAGGCGAGCAGTACTTC
-	TRBV5-1	once	TRBJ2-5	CASSPLGAVQETQYF	TGCGCCAGCAGCCCGTTAGGGGCCGTACAAGAGACCCAGTACTTC
TRBD2	TRBV6-5	-	TRBJ2-7	CASSSVGSGGPYEQYF	TGTGCCAGCAGTTCGGTCGGTAGCGGGGGGCCCTACGAGCAGTACTTC
-	TRBV27	-	TRBJ1-1	CASSLARNTEAFF	TGTGCCAGCAGTTTAGCCAGAAACACTGAAGCTTTCTTT
-	TRBV7-9	-	TRBJ2-1	CASTRVGYNEQFF	TGTGCCAGCACCCGGGTCGGCTACAATGAGCAGTTCTTC
-	TRBV9	-	TRBJ1-1	CASSVDSTGVNTEAFF	TGTGCCAGCAGCGTGGACTCTACGGGGGTGAACACTGAAGCTTTCTTT
-	TRBV19	-	TRBJ2-7	CASSMFGLAYEQYF	TGTGCCAGTAGTATGTTTGGCCTCGCCTACGAGCAGTACTTC
-	TRBV13	-	TRBJ2-7	CASSLGSGKSYEQYF	TGTGCCAGCAGCTTAGGGTCAGGGAAATCCTACGAGCAGTACTTC
-	TRBV9	-	TRBJ1-3	CASSASGNTIYF	TGTGCCAGCAGCGCTTCCGGAAACACCATATATTTT
-	TRBV29-1	-	TRBJ2-7	CSGVDSGPPSGQYF	TGCAGCGGTGTGGACTCCGGGCCCCCCTCGGGACAGTACTTC
-	TRBV9	-	TRBJ1-2	CASSVVGFWGYTF	TGTGCCAGCAGCGTAGTCGGGTTCTGGGGCTACACCTTC
-	TRBV5-5	-	TRBJ2-1	CASSPGYNEQFF	TGTGCCAGCAGCCCGGGGTACAATGAGCAGTTCTTC
-	TRBV11-2	once	TRBJ2-7	CASSFSSGHEQYF	TGTGCCAGCAGCTTTTCTTCGGGTCACGAGCAGTACTTC
TRBD1	TRBV14	-	TRBJ1-2	CASSQDGAGGYYGYTF	TGTGCCAGCAGCCAAGATGGGGCAGGGGGCTACTATGGCTACACCTTC
-	TRBV6-5	-	TRBJ1-2	CASSEGHQTNYGYTF	TGTGCCAGCAGCGAGGGACACCAAACTAACTATGGCTACACCTTC
-	TRBV4-1	once	TRBJ2-1	CASSQGSRPGLEQFF	TGCGCCAGCAGCCAAGGGAGTCGACCAGGACTTGAGCAGTTCTTC
-	TRBV9	-	TRBJ2-2	CASSEGAGELFF	TGTGCCAGCAGCGAGGGGGCCGGGGAGCTGTTTTTT
TRBD1	TRBV19	-	TRBJ1-5	CASSGRDRGFLYNQPQHF	TGTGCCAGTAGTGGCCGGGACAGGGGGTTCTTGTACAATCAGCCCCAGCATTTT
-	TRBV5-1	-	TRBJ1-6	CASSPGGSYNSPLHF	TGCGCCAGCAGCCCGGGGGGCTCCTATAATTCACCCCTCCACTTT
TRBD2	TRBV27	-	TRBJ2-1	CASSLVGSGGAGNEQFF	TGTGCCAGCAGTTTAGTCGGTAGCGGGGGGGCGGGTAATGAGCAGTTCTTC
TRBD2	TRBV13	few	TRBJ2-7	CASSPGLGEQYF	TGTGCCAGCAGCCCGGGACTAGGGGAGCAGTACTTC
-	TRBV6-1	once	TRBJ1-6	CASSVSSYNSPLHF	TGTGCCAGCAGCGTGAGCTCCTATAATTCACCCCTCCACTTT
-	TRBV10-1	-	TRBJ2-1	CASSDPGVNEQFF	TGCGCCAGCAGTGATCCGGGGGTCAATGAGCAGTTCTTC